Following are 22 T cell receptor beta chains from one sample sequenced in a study of control samples from healthy donors and cancer patients. Only in-frame clones appear in the TCRdb table, and some are missing; sequencing was by immunoSEQ multiplex PCR. The repertoire includes over 85,000 clones, over 90% of them detected once, and 1.5% sits in the top ten. The sample comprised blood. The receptors derive from a woman in her twenties or thirties in good health.

The chain couples TRBV3-1 (or the pseudogene TRBV3-2) to TRBJ1-1; 11 positions agree with TRBD1. Germline assignment: CDR1 LGHDT and CDR2 YNNKEL (reference sequence). This CDR3 contains 17 residues. Germline trimming cut 2 bases from V and 5 bases from J; bases unmatched to any gene: 10. Here the CDR3 reads CASSQRPRTGGWTEAFF. Written as DNA, the CDR3 is TGTGCCAGCAGCCAACGCCCCCGGACAGGGGGCTGGACTGAAGCTTTCTTT.

In its sample, this clone was seen once. The chain carries TRBV6-6 and TRBJ2-7; maybe TRBD1 (6 bases). CDR3 size: 12 residues. V gave up 6 bases and J gave up 2 bases, with 8 bases separating them. Looked up from germline, CDR1 is MNHNY and CDR2 is SVGAGI (reference sequence). The CDR3 region has the DNA TGTGCCAGCAGCCGGGACACCTACGAGCAGTACTTC. Its protein product is CASSRDTYEQYF.

The sample holds one count of this clone. The chain is built from TRBV6-6 and TRBJ1-4; D perhaps matches TRBD1 (6 bases). Trimming removed 4 bases from V and 7 bases from J, with 13 bases in between. The CDR3 contains 14 residues. In germline, CDR1 is MNHNY, CDR2 SVGAGI (reference sequence). The CDR3 DNA sequence: TGTGCCAGCAGTTGGGGGGCTGAAAGTGAAAAACTGTTTTTT. Its translation is CASSWGAESEKLFF.

This rearrangement joins TRBV25-1 to TRBJ2-5; D not certain. Germline-derived CDR1 and CDR2 are MGHDK and SYGVNS. Trimming cost V 3 bases and J 1 base, with 12 bases left between them. The CDR3 has 15 residues. CDR3 in amino acids: CASSDSILIQETQYF. DNA of the CDR3: TGTGCCAGCAGTGATTCGATTCTCATCCAAGAGACCCAGTACTTC.

The CDR3 spells CASSYSDNEQFF. In DNA, the CDR3 is TGTGCCAGCAGCTATAGTGACAATGAGCAGTTCTTC. The J gene is TRBJ2-1, the V gene TRBV7-9; D is ambiguous. Germline V gene sequence: CDR1 SEHNR, CDR2 FQNEAQ (reference sequence). V dropped 4 bases and J dropped 5 bases, with 6 bases sitting between them. The CDR3 runs 12 residues.

The CDR3 region is CSADRARSNTEAFF. Written as DNA, the CDR3 is TGCAGCGCCGACCGTGCCAGGTCGAACACTGAAGCTTTCTTT. The rearrangement uses TRBV29-1 and TRBJ1-1; no reliable D call. The germline gives CDR1 SQVTM, CDR2 ANQGSEA. The CDR3 spans 14 residues. V was clipped by 7 bases and J by 1 base, with 16 bases between them.

The chain links TRBV4-1 to TRBJ1-1; 7 positions agree with TRBD1. Germline V gene data show CDR1 as MGHRA and CDR2 as YSYEKL. The CDR3 sequence is 16 residues long. V lost 0 bases to trimming and J lost 0 bases; unmatched junction nucleotides: 4. The CDR3 protein is CASSQDRTGLNTEAFF. CDR3 DNA sequence: TGCGCCAGCAGCCAAGATCGGACAGGCTTGAACACTGAAGCTTTCTTT.

The V and J genes are TRBV5-1 and TRBJ2-2; D might be TRBD1 or TRBD2, each matching 5 bases. The length of the CDR3 is 13 residues. The germline gives CDR1 SGHRS, CDR2 YFSETQ. The V gene lost 6 bases and the J gene lost 1 base, with 7 bases spanning the gap. CDR3 in DNA: TGCGCCAGCAATGGGGGGAACACCGGGGAGCTGTTTTTT. As protein: CASNGGNTGELFF.

The chain recombines TRBV30 with TRBJ1-6; D gene unclear. Germline loops: CDR1 GTSNPN, CDR2 SVGIG (reference sequence). Deletions cut 4 bases from V and 8 bases from J, with 12 bases between. The CDR3 totals 13 residues. CDR3 protein: CAWKVHGDSPLHF. The DNA for the CDR3 is TGTGCCTGGAAGGTACATGGGGATTCACCCCTCCACTTT. Full variable domain (rest looked up from reference TRBV30 and TRBJ1-6): SQTIHQWPATLVQPVGSPLSLECTVEGTSNPNLYWYRQAAGRGLQLLFYSVGIGQISSEVPQNLSASRPQDRQFILSSKKLLLSDSGFYLCAWKVHGDSPLHFGNGTRLTVT.

This chain connects TRBV28 to TRBJ2-1; no definite D call. V was trimmed by 3 bases and J by 8 bases, leaving 17 bases between them. The CDR3 runs to 15 residues. CDR1 MDHEN and CDR2 SYDVKM come from the germline V gene. Here the CDR3 DNA reads TGTGCCAGCAGTTTGGGGTCGGTAAGCGAGGATGAGCAGTTCTTC. Translation gives CASSLGSVSEDEQFF.

The chain carries TRBV28 and TRBJ1-6; D remains ambiguous. Germline V gives CDR1 MDHEN, CDR2 SYDVKM. This CDR3 is built from 15 residues. V was clipped by 6 bases and J by 15 bases, with 24 bases between them. Written as DNA, the CDR3 is TGTGCCAGCAGAGGGCCCCGGACTCCAATTGGGGTCCTCCACTTT. Encoded protein: CASRGPRTPIGVLHF.

This clone was seen a few times. The chain is built from TRBV18 and TRBJ1-3; D remains unclear. Germline V gene data show CDR1 as KGHSH and CDR2 as LQKENI. V was shortened by 1 base and J by 4 bases, with 8 bases between the two germline ends. The CDR3 spans 14 residues. The CDR3 sequence: CASSPRDLGNTIYF. The CDR3 DNA is TGTGCCAGCTCACCACGGGATCTGGGAAACACCATATATTTT.

The chain joins TRBV7-9 to TRBJ2-3; a weak D match, TRBD1 (6 bases). V lost 5 bases, J lost 0 bases, and 12 bases lay in between. CDR3 length: 15 residues. The V gene's germline CDR1 is SEHNR and CDR2 FQNEAQ (reference sequence). CDR3 bases: TGTGCCAGCAGCCCACAGGGTAGAAGCACAGATACGCAGTATTTT. Translated, it gives CASSPQGRSTDTQYF.

This sequence joins TRBV10-3 and TRBJ2-3; 8 bases are shared with TRBD1. V dropped 6 bases and J dropped 4; count of bases not matched to a gene: 9. The CDR3 extends over 15 amino acids. Germline-derived CDR1 and CDR2 are ENHRY and SYGVKD. The CDR3 DNA follows: TGTGCCATCAGCGCCGACCCGACAGGGGCAGATACGCAGTATTTT. Residues: CAISADPTGADTQYF.

V usage is TRBV12-5 and J usage is TRBJ1-5; 8 bases match TRBD1. Germline CDR1 is LGHNT and CDR2 is FRNRAP. V shed 1 base, J shed 4 bases, and the junction held 3 bases outside the gene matches. The CDR3 spans 15 residues. Written as DNA, the CDR3 is TGTGCTAGTGGTTTGGGGACAGGGCCGAATCAGCCCCAGCATTTT. Encoded protein: CASGLGTGPNQPQHF.

The chain combines TRBV7-8 with TRBJ2-1; 12 bases align to TRBD2. Trimming took 4 bases from V and 12 from J; bases not matched to a gene: 7. Germline CDR1 reads SGHVS; CDR2 reads FQNEAQ. CDR3 length: 14 residues. The DNA for the CDR3 is TGTGCCAGCAGCTATAGGACTAGCGGGGCCGCGCAGTTCTTC. As protein: CASSYRTSGAAQFF.

This chain connects TRBV6-4 to TRBJ1-2; the D gene is possibly TRBD1 (6 bases). From germline, CDR1 is MRHNA and CDR2 SNTAGT. The length of the CDR3 is 12 residues. V lost 5 bases and J lost 6, with 10 bases in between. CDR3 coding DNA: TGTGCCAGCAGTTCCAACAGGGATGGCTACACCTTC. Residues: CASSSNRDGYTF.

The chain carries TRBV6-6 and TRBJ2-3, with 9 positions matching TRBD1. Germline-derived CDR1 and CDR2 are MNHNY and SVGAGI (reference sequence). The CDR3 has 16 residues. Trimming at V came to 6 bases and at J to 0 bases, leaving 7 bases not matched to a gene. CDR3 amino acids: CASRNRGRGSTDTQYF. CDR3 nucleotide sequence: TGTGCCAGCAGGAACAGGGGGCGCGGCAGCACAGATACGCAGTATTTT.

This clone was detected only a few times. The rearrangement joins TRBV28 to TRBJ1-3, with 8 bases identical to TRBD1. Germline V lookup: CDR1 MDHEN, CDR2 SYDVKM. With 4 bases clipped from V and 1 base from J, the junction kept 6 bases outside the gene matches. The CDR3 runs 16 residues. This CDR3 is CASSSPGQGSGNTIYF. The CDR3 coding sequence is TGTGCCAGCAGTTCCCCCGGACAGGGTTCTGGAAACACCATATATTTT.

The chain carries TRBV2 and TRBJ1-6; TRBD1 matches at 7 bases. Per the germline V gene, CDR1 is SNHLY and CDR2 is FYNNEI. Trimming cost V 6 bases and J 7 bases; bases outside gene matches: 6. This CDR3 has 14 residues. The chain's CDR3 is CASSYRGANSPLHF. CDR3 bases: TGTGCCAGCAGCTACAGGGGAGCAAATTCACCCCTCCACTTT.

This sequence joins TRBV18 and TRBJ1-3, with a tentative D call TRBD1 (6 bases). CDR1 is KGHSH and CDR2 is LQKENI in the germline V gene. V gave up 1 base and J gave up 3 bases, with 19 bases separating them. The CDR3 is 18 amino acids. CDR3 nucleotide sequence: TGTGCCAGCTCACCACTAACCACGTTAACAGGGATTGGAAACACCATATATTTT. Its protein is CASSPLTTLTGIGNTIYF.

J is TRBJ2-3 and V is TRBV5-4; 10 bases fit TRBD2. Unmatched junction bases numbered 7, after V lost 7 bases and J lost 2 bases. Germline CDR1 is SGHNT and CDR2 is YYREEE (reference sequence). The CDR3 sequence is 15 residues long. The CDR3 DNA follows: TGTGCCAGCCCCCCAGCGGGAGGGTCCACAGATACGCAGTATTTT. Protein sequence: CASPPAGGSTDTQYF.